This TCR beta chain is from a study of blood T cell repertoires in COVID-19. Study as a whole: The samples span acute and convalescent COVID-19 from the United States, Italy and Spain. In each case, the material was cDNA or gDNA derived from T cells, B-cell-depleted T cells, or PBMCs.

Seattle's cohort entered during active infection and was followed longitudinally. Methods used by the authors: Nucleated cell number was recorded as an estimate derived from reference gene primer amplification. The repertoire was sequenced with immunoSEQ multiplex PCR; TCRdb's copy has only in-frame clones and lacks some. V and J calls and clone size are given by that table; D and trimming were obtained from the DNA. This sample has roughly 200,000 clones, with 83% found just once. Trimming at V came to 0 bases and at J to 1 base, leaving 10 bases not matched to a gene. CDR3 length: 19 amino acids. CDR1 and CDR2 from the germline V gene are LGHDT and YNNKEL (reference sequence).

The sequencing sample was made of peripheral blood. The rearrangement uses TRBV3-1 (or the pseudogene TRBV3-2) and TRBJ2-4; 9 bases are a match to TRBD2. This receptor was obtained from a woman aged 25-40 years with COVID-19, enrolled during active disease. CDR3 nucleotides: TGTGCCAGCAGCCAAGAGTCGAGTCGCGGGAGGGCGGCCAAAAACATTCAGTACTTC. Its translation: CASSQESSRGRAAKNIQYF.